This T cell receptor (beta chain) originates from a study of shared clonotypes between healthy human individuals. Trimming took off 1 base at V and 0 bases at J, with 6 bases between the two ends. CDR1 is LGHNA and CDR2 is YNFKEQ in the germline V gene. The CDR3 extends over 15 amino acids. Profiled with immunoSEQ multiplex PCR; TCRdb holds only in-frame clones, not every one. The sample has about 480,000 clones, around 74% seen once. The chain combines TRBV4-2 with TRBJ2-2, with D hard to call. The clonotype originates from a woman aged 40 to 55 in good health. Some clones in this sample may be carry-over from other donors' samples. The sample was PBMCs. The CDR3 DNA follows: TGTGCCAGCAGCCAAGCAGGCCCGAACACCGGGGAGCTGTTTTTT. It encodes CASSQAGPNTGELFF.